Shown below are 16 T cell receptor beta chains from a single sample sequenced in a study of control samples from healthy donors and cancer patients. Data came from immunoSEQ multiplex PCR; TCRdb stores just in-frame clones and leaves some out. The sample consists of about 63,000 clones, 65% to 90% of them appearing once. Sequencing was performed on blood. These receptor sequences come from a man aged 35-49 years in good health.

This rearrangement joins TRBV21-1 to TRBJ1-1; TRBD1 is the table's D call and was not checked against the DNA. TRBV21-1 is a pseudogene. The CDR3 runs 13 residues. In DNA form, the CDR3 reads TGTGCCAGCAGCAAGGCAGGGCGGACTGAAGCTTTCTTT. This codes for CASSKAGRTEAFF.

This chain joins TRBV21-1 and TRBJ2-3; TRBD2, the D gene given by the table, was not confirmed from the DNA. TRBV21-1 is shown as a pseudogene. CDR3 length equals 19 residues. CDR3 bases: TGTGCCAGCAGCAGTAGAGGGACTAGCGGGGGGGCTCAGCGAGATACGCAGTATTTT. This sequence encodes CASSSRGTSGGAQRDTQYF.

CDR3 sequence (DNA): TGTGCCAGCAGCCAAGGACCAAATCAGCCCCAGCATTTT. This gives the protein CASSQGPNQPQHF. The V gene is TRBV3-1 (or the pseudogene TRBV3-2), the J gene TRBJ1-5; D unclear. Looked up from germline, CDR1 is LGHDT and CDR2 is YNNKEL (reference sequence). The CDR3 is made up of 13 amino acids. With 1 base removed from V and 4 bases from J, the gap between germline ends came to 5 bases.

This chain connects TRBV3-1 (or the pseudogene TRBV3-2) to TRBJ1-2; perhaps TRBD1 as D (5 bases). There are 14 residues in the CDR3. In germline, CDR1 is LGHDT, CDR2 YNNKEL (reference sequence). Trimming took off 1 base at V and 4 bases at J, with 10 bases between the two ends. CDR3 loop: CASSQGGGRYGYTF. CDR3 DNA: TGTGCCAGCAGCCAAGGGGGCGGTCGCTATGGCTACACCTTC.

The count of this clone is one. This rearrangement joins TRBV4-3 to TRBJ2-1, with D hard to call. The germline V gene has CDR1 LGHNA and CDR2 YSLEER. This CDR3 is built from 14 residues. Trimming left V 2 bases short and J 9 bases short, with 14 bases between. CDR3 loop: CASSQHPLVSEQFF. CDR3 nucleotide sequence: TGCGCCAGCAGCCAACATCCTCTAGTCTCTGAGCAGTTCTTC.

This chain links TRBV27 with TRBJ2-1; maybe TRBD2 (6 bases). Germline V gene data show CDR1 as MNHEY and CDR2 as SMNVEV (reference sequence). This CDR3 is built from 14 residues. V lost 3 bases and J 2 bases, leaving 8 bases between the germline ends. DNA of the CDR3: TGTGCCAGCAGTTTTAGCGGACCCTACAATGAGCAGTTCTTC. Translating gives CASSFSGPYNEQFF.

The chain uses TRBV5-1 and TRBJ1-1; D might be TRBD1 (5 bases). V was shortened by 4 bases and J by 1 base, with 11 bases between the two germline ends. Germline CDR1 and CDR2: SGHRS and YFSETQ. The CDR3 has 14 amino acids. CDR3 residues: CASSQGDKNTEAFF. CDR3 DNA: TGCGCCAGCAGCCAAGGGGATAAGAACACTGAAGCTTTCTTT.

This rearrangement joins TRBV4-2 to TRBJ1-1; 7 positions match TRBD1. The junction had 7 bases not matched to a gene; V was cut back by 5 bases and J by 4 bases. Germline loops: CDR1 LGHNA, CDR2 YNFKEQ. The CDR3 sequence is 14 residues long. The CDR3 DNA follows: TGTGCCAGCAGCTACAGGGGACTGCGCACTGAAGCTTTCTTT. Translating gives CASSYRGLRTEAFF.

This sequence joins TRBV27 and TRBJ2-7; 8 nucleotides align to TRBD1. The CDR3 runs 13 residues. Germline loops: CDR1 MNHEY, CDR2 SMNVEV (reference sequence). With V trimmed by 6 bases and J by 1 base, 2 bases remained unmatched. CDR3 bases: TGTGCCAGCAGGCGACAGGGGTCCTACGAGCAGTACTTC. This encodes CASRRQGSYEQYF.

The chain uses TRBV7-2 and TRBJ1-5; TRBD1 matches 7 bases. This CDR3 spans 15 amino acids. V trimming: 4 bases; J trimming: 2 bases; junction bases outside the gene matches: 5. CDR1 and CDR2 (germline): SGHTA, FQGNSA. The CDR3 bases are TGTGCCAGCAGCTGGAGCGGGACAGGCAATCAGCCCCAGCATTTT. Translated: CASSWSGTGNQPQHF.

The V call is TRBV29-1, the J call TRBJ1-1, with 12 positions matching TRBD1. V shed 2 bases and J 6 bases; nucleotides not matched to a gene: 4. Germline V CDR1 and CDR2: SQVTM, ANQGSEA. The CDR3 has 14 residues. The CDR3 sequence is CSVEPGQGAPEAFF. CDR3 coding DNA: TGCAGCGTTGAACCGGGACAGGGGGCCCCTGAAGCTTTCTTT.

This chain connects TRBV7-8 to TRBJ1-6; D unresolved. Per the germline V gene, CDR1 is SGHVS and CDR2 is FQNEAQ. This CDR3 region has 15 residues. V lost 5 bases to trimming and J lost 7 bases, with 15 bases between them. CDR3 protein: CASSLRSGSNSPLHF. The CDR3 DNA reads TGTGCCAGCAGCCTTAGATCCGGGTCGAATTCACCCCTCCACTTT.

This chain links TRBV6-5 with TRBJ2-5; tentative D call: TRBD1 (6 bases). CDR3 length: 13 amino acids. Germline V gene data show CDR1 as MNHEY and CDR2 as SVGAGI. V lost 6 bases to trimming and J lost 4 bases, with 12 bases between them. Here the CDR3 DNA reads TGTGCCAGCAGATCCTACAGGGTAGAGACCCAGTACTTC. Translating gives CASRSYRVETQYF.

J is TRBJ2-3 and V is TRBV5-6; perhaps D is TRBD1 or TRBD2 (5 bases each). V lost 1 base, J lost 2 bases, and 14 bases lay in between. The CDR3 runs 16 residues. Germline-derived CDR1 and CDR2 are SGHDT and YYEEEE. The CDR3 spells CASSLSGTVVTDTQYF. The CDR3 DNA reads TGTGCCAGCAGCTTGTCCGGGACGGTGGTCACAGATACGCAGTATTTT.

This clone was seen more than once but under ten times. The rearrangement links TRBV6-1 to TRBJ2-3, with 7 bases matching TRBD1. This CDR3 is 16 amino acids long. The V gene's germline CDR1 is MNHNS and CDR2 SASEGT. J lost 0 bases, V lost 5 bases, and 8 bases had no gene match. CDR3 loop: CASSQGTDPSTDTQYF. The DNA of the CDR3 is TGTGCCAGCAGTCAAGGGACAGATCCTAGCACAGATACGCAGTATTTT.

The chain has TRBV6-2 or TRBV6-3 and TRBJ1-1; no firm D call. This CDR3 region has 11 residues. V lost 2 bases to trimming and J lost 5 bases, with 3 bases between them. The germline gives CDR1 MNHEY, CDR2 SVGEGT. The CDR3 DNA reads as TGTGCCAGCAGTTACGAAACTGAAGCTTTCTTT. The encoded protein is CASSYETEAFF.